This TCR beta chain was retrieved from a study of blood T cell repertoires in COVID-19. TCRdb's copy holds only in-frame clones and misses some; the assay was immunoSEQ multiplex PCR. The table includes approximately 86,000 clones, about 82% detected once. Per germline, CDR1 SGHKS and CDR2 YYEKEE (reference sequence). Trimming took 5 bases from V and 6 from J; bases not matched to a gene: 4. There are 14 residues in the CDR3. V is TRBV5-5 and J is TRBJ1-4, with TRBD1 matching 10 bases. Source material: peripheral blood. The receptor was isolated from a man over 45 with acute or convalescent COVID-19. CDR3 in amino acids: CASRPGQGYEKLFF. The CDR3 bases are TGTGCCAGCAGGCCGGGACAGGGGTATGAAAAACTGTTTTTT.